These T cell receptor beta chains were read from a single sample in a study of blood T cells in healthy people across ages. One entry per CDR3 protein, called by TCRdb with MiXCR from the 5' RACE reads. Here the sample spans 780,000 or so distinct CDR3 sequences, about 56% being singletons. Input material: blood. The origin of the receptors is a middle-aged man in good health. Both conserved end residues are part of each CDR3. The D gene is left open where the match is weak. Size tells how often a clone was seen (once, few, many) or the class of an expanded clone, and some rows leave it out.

CASSFAKETQYF	TGTGCCAGCAGCTTCGCCAAAGAGACCCAGTACTTC	TRBJ2-5	TRBV7-2	NA	few
CASSQDRGGPVGTQYF	TGTGCCAGCAGCCAAGATAGAGGGGGCCCGGTGGGGACCCAGTACTTC	TRBJ2-5	TRBV3-1	TRBD1	NA
CASTATSYNEQYF	TGTGCCAGCACCGCGACTAGTTACAATGAGCAGTACTTC	TRBJ2-7	TRBV12-3/TRBV12-4	NA	NA
CASADDRAQETQYF	TGTGCTAGTGCCGATGACAGGGCCCAAGAGACCCAGTACTTC	TRBJ2-5	TRBV12-5	TRBD1	few
CASSSSTGKSYEQYF	TGTGCCAGCAGCTCTTCCACAGGAAAATCCTACGAGCAGTACTTC	TRBJ2-7	TRBV5-4	NA	NA
CASSNEADTSTDTQYF	TGTGCCAGCAGTAACGAAGCGGATACTAGCACAGATACGCAGTATTTT	TRBJ2-3	TRBV27	NA	NA
CASSLGLAGGNTDTQYF	TGTGCCAGCAGCTTAGGGCTAGCGGGGGGGAACACAGATACGCAGTATTTT	TRBJ2-3	TRBV7-2	TRBD2	NA
CASSFRLVPEQYF	TGTGCCAGCAGCTTCCGACTAGTTCCCGAGCAGTACTTC	TRBJ2-7	TRBV7-3	NA	NA
CSALTSGRADEQYF	TGCAGTGCATTGACTAGCGGGAGGGCGGATGAGCAGTACTTC	TRBJ2-7	TRBV20-1	TRBD2	few
CASSLEANYGYTF	TGCGCCAGCAGCTTGGAGGCTAACTATGGCTACACCTTC	TRBJ1-2	TRBV5-1	NA	few
CASSLGARARTDTQYF	TGTGCCAGCAGCTTAGGGGCCAGGGCCCGCACAGATACGCAGTATTTT	TRBJ2-3	TRBV7-2	NA	NA
CASSPRRGETQYF	TGTGCCAGCAGCCCGCGTCGCGGAGAGACCCAGTACTTC	TRBJ2-5	TRBV7-3	NA	NA
CSASDGTGITDTQYF	TGCAGTGCTAGTGACGGGACTGGGATCACAGATACGCAGTATTTT	TRBJ2-3	TRBV20-1	NA	NA
CASSGAGGDGEKLFF	TGCGCCAGCAGCGGAGCAGGGGGCGACGGTGAAAAACTGTTTTTT	TRBJ1-4	TRBV5-1	TRBD1	NA
CASSLIAGGNGYTF	TGTGCCAGCAGCTTAATAGCTGGGGGTAATGGCTACACCTTC	TRBJ1-2	TRBV7-2	NA	few
CSVEGKNTEAFF	TGCAGCGTTGAAGGCAAGAACACTGAAGCTTTCTTT	TRBJ1-1	TRBV29-1	NA	few
CASSSDRDQETQYF	TGCGCCAGCAGCTCTGACAGGGACCAAGAGACCCAGTACTTC	TRBJ2-5	TRBV5-1	TRBD1	few
CAIFPSGANTEAFF	TGTGCCATCTTTCCTTCGGGGGCGAACACTGAAGCTTTCTTT	TRBJ1-1	TRBV7-9	NA	few
CAISENPGQFNEQYF	TGTGCCATCAGTGAGAATCCTGGACAGTTCAATGAGCAGTACTTC	TRBJ2-7	TRBV10-3	NA	NA
CASSFSGSGGNEQFF	TGTGCCAGCAGTTTTAGCGGGAGTGGGGGCAATGAGCAGTTCTTC	TRBJ2-1	TRBV6-4	TRBD2	NA
CASSPSPSGYEQYF	TGTGCCAGCAGCCCTTCCCCTTCTGGCTACGAGCAGTACTTC	TRBJ2-7	TRBV3-1	NA	NA
CSARSTLAANYNEQFF	TGCAGTGCTAGGTCTACCCTAGCGGCTAACTACAATGAGCAGTTCTTC	TRBJ2-1	TRBV20-1	TRBD2	NA
CATYSGRLINEQFF	TGTGCCACATATTCGGGCCGTCTAATCAATGAGCAGTTCTTC	TRBJ2-1	TRBV6-5	NA	NA
CSARPGGTSGGTDTQYF	TGCAGTGCTAGACCAGGGGGGACTAGCGGGGGGACAGATACGCAGTATTTT	TRBJ2-3	TRBV20-1	TRBD2	NA
CASSPPLAGEMVYTDTQYF	TGTGCCAGCAGCCCTCCACTAGCGGGAGAAATGGTCTACACAGATACGCAGTATTTT	TRBJ2-3	TRBV7-9	TRBD2	NA
CASSQVRQPTGELFF	TGTGCCAGCAGCCAAGTGAGGCAGCCTACCGGGGAGCTGTTTTTT	TRBJ2-2	TRBV3-1	NA	NA
CASSLLGPSTYGYTF	TGTGCCAGCAGCTTACTGGGCCCATCTACTTATGGCTACACCTTC	TRBJ1-2	TRBV28	NA	NA
CSVDFSADSTDTQYF	TGCAGCGTCGATTTTAGCGCGGATAGCACAGATACGCAGTATTTT	TRBJ2-3	TRBV29-1	NA	NA
CSARPSSGLAGGPGEQYF	TGCAGTGCTAGACCCTCTTCGGGACTAGCGGGAGGGCCTGGAGAGCAGTACTTC	TRBJ2-5	TRBV20-1	TRBD2	NA
CASSPYGNIQYF	TGCGCCAGCAGCCCGTATGGAAACATTCAGTACTTC	TRBJ2-4	TRBV4-1	NA	NA
CASSHRTGTTEAFF	TGTGCCAGCAGCCACAGGACAGGGACAACTGAAGCTTTCTTT	TRBJ1-1	TRBV3-1	TRBD1	NA
CASSSRAFTDTQYF	TGTGCCAGCAGTTCTCGGGCGTTTACAGATACGCAGTATTTT	TRBJ2-3	TRBV28	NA	NA
CASSGTGAGQPQHF	TGTGCCAGCAGTGGGACAGGCGCGGGGCAGCCCCAGCATTTT	TRBJ1-5	TRBV12-3/TRBV12-4	TRBD1	NA
CASSFRTSGTTTDTQYF	TGTGCCAGCAGTTTTAGGACTAGCGGGACGACTACAGATACGCAGTATTTT	TRBJ2-3	TRBV12-3/TRBV12-4	TRBD2	many
CAPRRQGTNTDTQYF	TGTGCCCCCCGCCGGCAGGGCACCAACACAGATACGCAGTATTTT	TRBJ2-3	TRBV2	NA	NA
CASSLMTGANTGELFF	TGTGCCAGCAGCTTAATGACGGGGGCGAACACCGGGGAGCTGTTTTTT	TRBJ2-2	TRBV7-3	NA	NA
CASSQVALAGGFQETQFF	TGCGCCAGCAGCCAAGTAGCCCTAGCGGGAGGGTTCCAAGAGACCCAGTTCTTC	TRBJ2-1	TRBV4-3	TRBD2	NA
CAISEGTGVYEQYF	TGTGCCATCAGTGAAGGGACAGGGGTCTACGAGCAGTACTTC	TRBJ2-7	TRBV10-3	TRBD1	few
CASSLNSGEQYF	TGTGCCAGCAGCTTAAACTCGGGCGAGCAGTACTTC	TRBJ2-7	TRBV12-3/TRBV12-4	NA	many
CASSDPGGWGQETQYF	TGTGCCAGCAGCGATCCCGGGGGGTGGGGGCAAGAGACCCAGTACTTC	TRBJ2-5	TRBV11-2	TRBD2	few